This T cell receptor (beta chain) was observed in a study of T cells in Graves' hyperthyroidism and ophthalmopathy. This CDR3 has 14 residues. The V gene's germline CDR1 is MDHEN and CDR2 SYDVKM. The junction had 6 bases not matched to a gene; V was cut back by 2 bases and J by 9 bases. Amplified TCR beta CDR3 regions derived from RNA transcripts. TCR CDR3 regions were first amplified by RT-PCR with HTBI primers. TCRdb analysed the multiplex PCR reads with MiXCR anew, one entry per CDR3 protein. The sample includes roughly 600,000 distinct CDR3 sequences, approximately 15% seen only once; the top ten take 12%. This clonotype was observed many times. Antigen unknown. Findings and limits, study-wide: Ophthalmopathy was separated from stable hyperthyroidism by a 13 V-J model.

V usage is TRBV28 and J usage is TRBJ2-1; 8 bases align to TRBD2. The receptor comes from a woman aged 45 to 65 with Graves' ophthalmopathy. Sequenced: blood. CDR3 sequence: CASSLMGLEFEQFF. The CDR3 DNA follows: TGTGCCAGCAGTTTAATGGGACTAGAATTTGAGCAGTTCTTC.